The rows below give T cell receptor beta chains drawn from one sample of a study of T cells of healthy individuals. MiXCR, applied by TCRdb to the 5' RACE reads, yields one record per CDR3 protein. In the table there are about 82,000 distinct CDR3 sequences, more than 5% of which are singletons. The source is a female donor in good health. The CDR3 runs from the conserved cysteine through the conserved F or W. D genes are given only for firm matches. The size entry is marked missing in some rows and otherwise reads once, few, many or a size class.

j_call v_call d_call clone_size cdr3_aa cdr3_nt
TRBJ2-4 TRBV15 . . CATQVEGLAKNIQYF TGTGCCACCCAGGTAGAGGGATTAGCCAAAAACATTCAGTACTTC
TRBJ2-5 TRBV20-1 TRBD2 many CSARGTSGRRETQYF TGCAGTGCTAGAGGGACTAGCGGGAGGAGGGAGACCCAGTACTTC
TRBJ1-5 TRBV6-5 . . CASSNTGPGNQPQHF TGTGCCAGCAGCAACACTGGCCCCGGCAATCAGCCCCAGCATTTT
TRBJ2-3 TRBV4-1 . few CASSQDIGSWRTQPTDTQYF TGCGCCAGCAGCCAAGATATAGGGTCTTGGCGGACCCAACCCACAGATACGCAGTATTTT
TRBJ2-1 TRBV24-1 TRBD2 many CATDLAGGPNEQFF TGTGCCACCGATCTAGCGGGAGGGCCTAATGAGCAGTTCTTC
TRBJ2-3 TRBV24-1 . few CATSDPQAGDVDTQYF TGTGCCACCAGTGATCCCCAGGCAGGGGATGTAGATACGCAGTATTTT
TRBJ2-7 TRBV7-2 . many CASSPGTPSSYEQYF TGTGCCAGCAGTCCCGGGACGCCGAGCTCCTACGAGCAGTACTTC
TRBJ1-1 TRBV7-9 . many CASSLASWAAGEDTEAFF TGTGCCAGCAGCTTAGCGTCATGGGCAGCCGGAGAGGACACTGAAGCTTTCTTT
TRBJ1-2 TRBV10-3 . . CAISARDYNYGYTF TGTGCCATCAGTGCGAGGGATTACAACTATGGCTACACCTTC
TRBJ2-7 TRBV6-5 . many CASSSVYEQYF TGTGCCAGCAGTTCCGTATACGAGCAGTACTTC
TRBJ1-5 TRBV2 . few CASSRSEEGNQPQHF TGTGCCAGCAGTCGTTCGGAGGAGGGCAATCAGCCCCAGCATTTT
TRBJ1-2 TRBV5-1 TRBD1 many CASSSDRGNYGYTF TGCGCCAGCAGCTCGGACAGGGGAAACTATGGCTACACCTTC
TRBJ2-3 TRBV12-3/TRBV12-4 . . CASSLGRISTDTQYF TGTGCCAGCAGTCTGGGACGGATCAGCACAGATACGCAGTATTTT
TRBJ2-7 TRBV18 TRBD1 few CASSPGQGSKGTYEQYF TGTGCCAGCTCACCCGGACAGGGGTCAAAAGGGACCTACGAGCAGTACTTC
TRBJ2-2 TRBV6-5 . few CASSVLGPRTGELFF TGTGCCAGCAGTGTCCTGGGACCTAGGACCGGGGAGCTGTTTTTT
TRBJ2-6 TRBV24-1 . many CATKKMGHRDSGANVLTF TGTGCCACCAAAAAAATGGGGCACAGGGACTCTGGGGCCAACGTCCTGACTTTC
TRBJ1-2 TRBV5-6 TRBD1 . CASSEGTGGFLYTF TGTGCCAGCAGCGAAGGGACAGGGGGCTTCCTCTACACCTTC
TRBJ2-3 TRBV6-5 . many CASSYSILGNTQYF TGTGCCAGCAGTTACTCGATACTGGGGAATACGCAGTATTTT
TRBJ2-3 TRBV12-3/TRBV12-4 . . CASSTWGDTQYF TGTGCCAGCAGTACGTGGGGAGATACGCAGTATTTT
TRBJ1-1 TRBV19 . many CASFPGDHTEAFF TGTGCCAGTTTCCCCGGGGACCACACTGAAGCTTTCTTT
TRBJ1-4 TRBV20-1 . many CSAGEGGANEKLFF TGCAGTGCTGGAGAGGGGGGTGCTAATGAAAAACTGTTTTTT
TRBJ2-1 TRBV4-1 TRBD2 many CASSQARGGSYNEQFF TGCGCCAGCAGCCAAGCACGCGGGGGTTCATACAATGAGCAGTTCTTC
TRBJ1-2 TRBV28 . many CASLKGPSYGYTF TGTGCCAGCTTGAAGGGTCCTTCCTATGGCTACACCTTC
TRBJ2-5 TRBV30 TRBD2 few CAWSASGGRAETQYF TGTGCCTGGAGTGCTTCTGGCGGGAGGGCGGAGACCCAGTACTTC
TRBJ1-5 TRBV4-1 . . CASSQLPGTSQPQHF TGCGCCAGCAGCCAACTTCCCGGCACCTCCCAGCCCCAGCATTTT
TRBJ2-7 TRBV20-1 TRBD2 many CSAVSGRAGNEQYF TGCAGTGCGGTCAGCGGGAGGGCCGGGAACGAGCAGTACTTC
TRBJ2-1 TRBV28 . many CASTPALASPNEQFF TGTGCCAGCACCCCCGCACTAGCCTCACCCAATGAGCAGTTCTTC
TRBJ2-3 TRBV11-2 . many CASSPAPRENTQYF TGTGCCAGCAGCCCCGCCCCCAGGGAAAATACGCAGTATTTT
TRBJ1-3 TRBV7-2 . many CASSYSGNTIYF TGTGCCAGCAGCTACAGTGGAAACACCATATATTTT
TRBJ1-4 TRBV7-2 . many CASSLIRSTNEKLFF TGTGCCAGCAGCTTAATCAGGTCAACTAATGAAAAACTGTTTTTT
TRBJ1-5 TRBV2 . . CASSEASGYNQPQHF TGTGCCAGCAGTGAAGCATCAGGGTACAATCAGCCCCAGCATTTT
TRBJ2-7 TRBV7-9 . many CASSSFGEEQYF TGTGCCAGCAGCTCCTTTGGGGAAGAGCAGTACTTC
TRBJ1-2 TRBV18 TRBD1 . CASSQRGDRHYYGYTF TGTGCCAGCTCACAAAGGGGGGACAGGCACTACTATGGCTACACCTTC
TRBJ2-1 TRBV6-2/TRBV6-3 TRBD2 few CASSYFGLAENNEQFF TGTGCCAGCAGTTACTTCGGACTAGCGGAGAACAATGAGCAGTTCTTC
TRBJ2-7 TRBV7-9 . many CASSYIPGPSYEQYF TGTGCCAGCAGCTATATTCCGGGACCGAGCTACGAGCAGTACTTC
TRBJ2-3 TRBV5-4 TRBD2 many CASSRSGSQADTQYF TGTGCCAGCAGCCGTAGCGGGAGTCAGGCAGATACGCAGTATTTT
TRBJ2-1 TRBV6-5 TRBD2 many CASSSTSGRRSYNEQFF TGTGCCAGCAGTTCCACTAGCGGGAGGAGGTCCTACAATGAGCAGTTCTTC
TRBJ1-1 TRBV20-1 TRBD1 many CSARIGQVNTEAFF TGCAGTGCTAGAATAGGACAGGTGAACACTGAAGCTTTCTTT
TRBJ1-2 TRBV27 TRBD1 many CASSPRTGLRTNYGYTF TGTGCCAGCAGTCCCCGGACAGGGCTTCGAACTAACTATGGCTACACCTTC
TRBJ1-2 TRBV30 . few CAWTRDSNYGYTF TGTGCCTGGACCCGCGACAGTAACTATGGCTACACCTTC
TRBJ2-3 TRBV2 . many CASSEDLRTDTQYF TGTGCCAGCAGTGAGGACTTACGCACAGATACGCAGTATTTT